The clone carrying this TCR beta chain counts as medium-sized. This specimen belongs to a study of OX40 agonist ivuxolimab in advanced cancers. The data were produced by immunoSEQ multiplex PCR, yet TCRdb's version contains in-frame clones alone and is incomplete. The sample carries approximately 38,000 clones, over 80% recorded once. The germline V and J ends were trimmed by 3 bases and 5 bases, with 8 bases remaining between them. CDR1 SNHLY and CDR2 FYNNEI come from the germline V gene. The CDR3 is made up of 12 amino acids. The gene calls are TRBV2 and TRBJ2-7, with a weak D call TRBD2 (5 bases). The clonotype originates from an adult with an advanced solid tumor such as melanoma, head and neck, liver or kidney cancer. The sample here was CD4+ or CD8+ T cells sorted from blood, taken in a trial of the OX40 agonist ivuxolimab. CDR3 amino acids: CASSDEGNEQYF. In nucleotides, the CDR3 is TGTGCCAGCAGTGACGAGGGAAACGAGCAGTACTTC.